This T cell receptor beta chain was identified in a study of shared T cell receptors in the human thymus. The J segment lost 0 bases and the V segment lost 3 bases, leaving 5 bases of the junction unmatched. Germline loops: CDR1 MNHNS, CDR2 SASEGT. CDR3 size: 15 residues. Repertoires were generated with immunoSEQ multiplex PCR, while TCRdb's copy carries only in-frame clones and drops some. The sample yields some 700,000 clones, roughly 90% seen once. This clone has a handful of counts. This same sample was also taken into another study, of human thymus T cells. That work states: Infants served as donors; they were healthy and Finnish and were having corrective surgery for congenital heart defects. Resections were taken during corrective heart surgery, and the thymus tissue came from these. Repertoires sampled from thymus and blood appeared biased in V and J gene usage.

The receptor was isolated from a boy less than two years old with a congenital heart defect. Sequenced input: thymocytes. The chain is built from TRBV6-1 and TRBJ2-7; 7 bases fit TRBD2. CDR3 sequence reads: CASSDLAESSYEQYF. The CDR3 nucleotides read TGTGCCAGCAGTGACCTAGCGGAGAGCTCCTACGAGCAGTACTTC.